This paragraph covers one T cell receptor beta chain sequence. This clonotype was recorded a few times. The antigen it binds to is not known. Per-base qualities were not stored, and no clone one base away is much larger. Library creation used PCR. The instrument was an Illumina HiSeq 2500. TCR libraries were prepared with molecular barcoding, using unique molecular identifiers to normalize TCRbeta repertoire quantification. TCRdb's own reprocessing of the public reads used fastp at Q25 and MiXCR and kept productive beta chains. Rows matching on CDR3 protein sequence are summarized as one entry with the most common DNA and genes. A total of approximately 630,000 distinct CDR3 sequences appear in this sample, over 10% of them only once. 0.79% of the sample goes to the ten largest clones. This specimen belongs to a study of T-cell reconstitution after alpha-beta-depleted transplantation in children (dated by TCRdb to 2016 to 2017). Looking at the study overall: The study quantitatively tracked T-cell immune reconstitution after TCRalphabeta/CD19-depleted allogeneic hematopoietic cell transplantation in children using TCR repertoire profiling.

On the study overall, not on this receptor specifically: In some patients, the high TCRbeta diversity seen at day 60 was put down to recipient T cells and intrathymic progenitors that had survived conditioning. Apparently early alphabetaT-cell count recovery about two months after transplant reportedly relied on only several hundred rapidly expanded clones derived from non-depleted graft cells. Hyperexpanded clone frequencies declined over subsequent months; after one year, T-cell counts and TCRbeta diversity were mostly attributed to newly produced T cells.

The treatment or condition label of this sample denotes: allogeneic hematopoietic cell transplantation with graft depleted of TCRalphabeta T cells and CD19 B cells. TCRalphabeta/CD19-depleted allogeneic hematopoietic cell grafts were given to the transplant recipients, all of whom were children. This sample comprised PBMCs, obtained before TCRalphabeta/CD19-depleted stem cell transplant. The receptor was derived from a girl aged 2 to 10 with congenital amegakaryocytic thrombocytopenia, due to receive a stem cell transplant.

The nucleotides read TGTGCCAGCAGCCAAGAGGGAAACTACAATCAGCCCCAGCATTTT. Translated, this gives CASSQEGNYNQPQHF. The sequence links TRBV4-2 to TRBJ1-5; the D gene identity is not certain. V gives up 0 bases and J gives up 3 bases, and the segment between their germline ends measures 9 bases. The cysteine opens and the phenylalanine closes a CDR3 of 15 amino acids. The entry retains the CDR3 DNA only, 45 bases that are in frame from base 1. The germline V gene supplies CDR1 LGHNA and CDR2 YNFKEQ.